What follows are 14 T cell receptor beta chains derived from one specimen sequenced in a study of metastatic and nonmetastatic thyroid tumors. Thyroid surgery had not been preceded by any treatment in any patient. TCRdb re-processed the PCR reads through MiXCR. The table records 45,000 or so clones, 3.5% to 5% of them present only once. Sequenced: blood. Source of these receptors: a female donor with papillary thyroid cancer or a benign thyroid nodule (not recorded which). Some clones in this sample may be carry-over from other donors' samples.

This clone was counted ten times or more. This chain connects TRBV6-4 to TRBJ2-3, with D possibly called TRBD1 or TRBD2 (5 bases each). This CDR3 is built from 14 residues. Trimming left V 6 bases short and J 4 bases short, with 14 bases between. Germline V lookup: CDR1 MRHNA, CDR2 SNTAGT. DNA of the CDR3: TGTGCCAGCAGCGACGCCGGGGCCGCAGATACGCAGTATTTT. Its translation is CASSDAGAADTQYF.

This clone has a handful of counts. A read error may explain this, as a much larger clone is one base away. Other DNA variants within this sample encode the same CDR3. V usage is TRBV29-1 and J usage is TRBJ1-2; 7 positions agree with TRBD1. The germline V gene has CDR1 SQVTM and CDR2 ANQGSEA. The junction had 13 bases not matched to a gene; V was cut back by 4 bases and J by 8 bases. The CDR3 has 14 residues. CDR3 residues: CSVGPGTALEGYTF. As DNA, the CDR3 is TGCAGCGTTGGGCCAGGGACAGCCCTAGAGGGCTACACCTTC.

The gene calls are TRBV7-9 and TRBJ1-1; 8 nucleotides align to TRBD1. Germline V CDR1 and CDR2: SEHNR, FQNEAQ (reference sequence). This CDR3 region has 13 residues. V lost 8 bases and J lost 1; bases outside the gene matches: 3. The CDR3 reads CASEGQANTEAFF. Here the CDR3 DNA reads TGTGCCAGCGAGGGACAGGCGAACACTGAAGCTTTCTTT.

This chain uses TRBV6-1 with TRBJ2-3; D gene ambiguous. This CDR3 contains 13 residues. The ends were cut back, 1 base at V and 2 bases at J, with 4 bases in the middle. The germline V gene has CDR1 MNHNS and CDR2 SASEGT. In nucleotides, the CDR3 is TGTGCCAGCAGTGAAGGCCTCACAGATACGCAGTATTTT. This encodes CASSEGLTDTQYF.

Here the CDR3 reads CASSSTVVRYNEQFF. Written as DNA, the CDR3 is TGTGCCAGCAGCTCTACAGTGGTCAGGTACAATGAGCAGTTCTTC. This chain uses TRBV7-2 with TRBJ2-1; D ambiguous. Germline V gene sequence: CDR1 SGHTA, CDR2 FQGNSA. This CDR3 contains 15 residues. With 4 bases removed from V and 4 bases from J, the gap between germline ends came to 14 bases.

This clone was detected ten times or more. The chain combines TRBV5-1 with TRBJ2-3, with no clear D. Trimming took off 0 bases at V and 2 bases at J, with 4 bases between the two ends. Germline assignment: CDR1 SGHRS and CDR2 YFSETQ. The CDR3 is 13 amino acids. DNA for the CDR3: TGCGCCAGCAGCTTGGGGCACACAGATACGCAGTATTTT. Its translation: CASSLGHTDTQYF.

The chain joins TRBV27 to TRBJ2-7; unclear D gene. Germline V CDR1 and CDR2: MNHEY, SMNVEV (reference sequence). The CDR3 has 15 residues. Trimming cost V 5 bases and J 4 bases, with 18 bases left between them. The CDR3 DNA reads TGTGCCAGCAGTCCCATGGGAAAGGTTGTTTACGAGCAGTACTTC. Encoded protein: CASSPMGKVVYEQYF.

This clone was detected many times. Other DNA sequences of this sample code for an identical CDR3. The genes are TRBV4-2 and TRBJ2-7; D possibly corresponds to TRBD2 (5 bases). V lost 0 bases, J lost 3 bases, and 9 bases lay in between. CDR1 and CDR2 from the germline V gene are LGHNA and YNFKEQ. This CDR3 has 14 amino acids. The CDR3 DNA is TGTGCCAGCAGCCAAGATTGGAGCGGCTACGAGCAGTACTTC. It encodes CASSQDWSGYEQYF.

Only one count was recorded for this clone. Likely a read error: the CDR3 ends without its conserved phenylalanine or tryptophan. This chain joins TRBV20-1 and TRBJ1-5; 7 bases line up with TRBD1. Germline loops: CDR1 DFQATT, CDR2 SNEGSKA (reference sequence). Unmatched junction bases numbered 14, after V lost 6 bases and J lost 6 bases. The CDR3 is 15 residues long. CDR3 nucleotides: TGCAGTGCCTACGAAGACAGGGTCGGATGTCAGCCCCAGCATATT. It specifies CSAYEDRVGCQPQHI.

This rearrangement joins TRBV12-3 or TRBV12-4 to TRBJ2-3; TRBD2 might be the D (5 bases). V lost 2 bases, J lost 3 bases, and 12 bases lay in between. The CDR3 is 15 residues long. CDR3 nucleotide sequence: TGTGCCAGCAGTTTATCCGGGGAAATTACAGATACGCAGTATTTT. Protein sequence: CASSLSGEITDTQYF.

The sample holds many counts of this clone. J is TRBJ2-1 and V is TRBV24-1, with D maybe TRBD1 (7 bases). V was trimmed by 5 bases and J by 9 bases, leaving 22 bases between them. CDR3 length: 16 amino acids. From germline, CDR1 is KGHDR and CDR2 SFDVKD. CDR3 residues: CATSAALLAGQAEQFF. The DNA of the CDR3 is TGTGCCACCAGTGCCGCCTTACTAGCAGGACAGGCTGAGCAGTTCTTC.

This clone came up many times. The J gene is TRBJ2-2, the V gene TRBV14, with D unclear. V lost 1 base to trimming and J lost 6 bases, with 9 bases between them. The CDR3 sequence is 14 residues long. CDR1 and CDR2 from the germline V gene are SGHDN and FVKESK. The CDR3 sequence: CASSQARVSGELFF. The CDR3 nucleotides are TGTGCCAGCAGCCAAGCCCGTGTATCCGGGGAGCTGTTTTTT.

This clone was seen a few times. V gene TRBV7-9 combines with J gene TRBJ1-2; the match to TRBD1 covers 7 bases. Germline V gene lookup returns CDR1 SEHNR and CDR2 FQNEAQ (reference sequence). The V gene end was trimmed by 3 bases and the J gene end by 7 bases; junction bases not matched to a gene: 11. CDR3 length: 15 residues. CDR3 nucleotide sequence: TGTGCCAGCAGCTTGGGCGGCATCGCAGGGGGTGGCTACACCTTC. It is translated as CASSLGGIAGGGYTF.

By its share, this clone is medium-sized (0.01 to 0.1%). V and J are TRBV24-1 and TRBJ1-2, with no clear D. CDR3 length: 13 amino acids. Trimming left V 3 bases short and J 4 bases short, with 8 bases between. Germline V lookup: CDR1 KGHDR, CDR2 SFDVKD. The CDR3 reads CATSDPQSYGYTF. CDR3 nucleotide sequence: TGTGCCACCAGTGATCCGCAGAGCTATGGCTACACCTTC.